The 24 T cell receptor beta chains below all came from one sample that was sequenced in a study of T cell responses to AZD1222 COVID-19 vaccine. Profiling relied on immunoSEQ multiplex PCR, and the TCRdb table lists in-frame clones only, not all of them. The sample holds some 120,000 clones, nearly 95% seen once. The sequencing here drew on peripheral blood, taken on day 0 of AZD1222 vaccination. These TCRs come from an adult in good health.

In its sample, this clone was seen a few times. The CDR3 loop is CASSKTGYGYEQYF. The CDR3 bases are TGTGCCAGCAGCAAGACAGGCTACGGGTACGAGCAGTACTTC. The J gene is TRBJ2-7, the V gene TRBV11-2; tentative D call: TRBD1 (6 bases). The length of the CDR3 is 14 residues. The germline V gene has CDR1 SGHAT and CDR2 FQNNGV. V was clipped by 5 bases and J by 4 bases, with 15 bases between them.

The chain uses TRBV6-6 and TRBJ1-1, with D maybe TRBD1 (6 bases). Trimming pared 2 bases from V and 4 bases from J, leaving 17 bases between. Germline V gene data show CDR1 as MNHNY and CDR2 as SVGAGI (reference sequence). This CDR3 comprises 16 residues. CDR3 DNA: TGTGCCAGCAGTTACGGAAACAGGGTGGAAGGCACTGAAGCTTTCTTT. Protein sequence: CASSYGNRVEGTEAFF.

This clone has just a few counts. The J gene is TRBJ1-6, the V gene TRBV7-6; no reliable D call. The germline gives CDR1 SGHVS, CDR2 FNYEAQ. The CDR3 has 13 amino acids. The V end was cut by 1 base, the J end by 7 bases, with 5 bases between. The CDR3 reads CASSLDTNSPLHF. The CDR3 DNA reads TGTGCCAGCAGCTTAGACACGAATTCACCCCTCCACTTT.

This clone has just one count. The chain recombines TRBV9 with TRBJ2-3; 8 nucleotides agree with TRBD2. V was pared by 3 bases and J by 2 bases, with 11 bases of the junction left unmatched. Per germline, CDR1 SGDLS and CDR2 YYNGEE. This CDR3 is 17 amino acids long. The CDR3 coding sequence is TGTGCCAGCAGCGCCCACGGGCTGCGGGGGGCCACAGATACGCAGTATTTT. Its translation is CASSAHGLRGATDTQYF.

The V call is TRBV7-2, the J call TRBJ2-3, with 8 bases identical to TRBD2. Trimming cost V 1 base and J 1 base; bases outside gene matches: 1. This CDR3 has 15 amino acids. From germline, CDR1 is SGHTA and CDR2 FQGNSA. CDR3 nucleotides: TGTGCCAGCAGCTTAGACGGGGGGGGCACAGATACGCAGTATTTT. Translation: CASSLDGGGTDTQYF.

This sequence joins TRBV5-1 and TRBJ1-4, with 10 bases aligning to TRBD1. In germline, CDR1 is SGHRS, CDR2 YFSETQ. V was pared by 0 bases and J by 7 bases, with 6 bases of the junction left unmatched. CDR3 length: 16 residues. DNA of the CDR3: TGCGCCAGCAGCTTGGCCAAGGGACAGGGGCTTGAAAAACTGTTTTTT. Translation: CASSLAKGQGLEKLFF.

This sequence joins TRBV9 and TRBJ1-1; D is uncertain. The CDR3 totals 14 residues. CDR1 is SGDLS and CDR2 is YYNGEE in the germline V gene. V shed 0 bases and J shed 0 bases, with 6 bases lying between them. CDR3 region: CASSVGVMNTEAFF. DNA for the CDR3: TGTGCCAGCAGCGTAGGGGTCATGAACACTGAAGCTTTCTTT.

This clone was seen once. J is TRBJ1-1 and V is TRBV5-1; no definite D call. CDR3 length: 15 amino acids. V lost 5 bases and J lost 3, with 17 bases in between. From germline, CDR1 is SGHRS and CDR2 YFSETQ. The DNA of the CDR3 is TGCGCCAGCAGGGTCTTCGCGGGCACGGACACTGAAGCTTTCTTT. Its protein is CASRVFAGTDTEAFF.

This chain uses TRBV7-8 with TRBJ2-3; D gene unclear. In germline, CDR1 is SGHVS, CDR2 FQNEAQ. The germline V and J ends were trimmed by 2 bases and 2 bases, with 8 bases remaining between them. The CDR3 sequence is 14 residues long. Here the CDR3 reads CASSLYDPTDTQYF. The CDR3 DNA follows: TGTGCCAGCAGCTTATACGACCCCACAGATACGCAGTATTTT. Full variable domain (remainder filled in from reference TRBV7-8 and TRBJ2-3): GAGVSQSPRYKVAKRGQDVALRCDPISGHVSLFWYQQALGQGPEFLTYFQNEAQLDKSGLPSDRFFAERPEGSVSTLKIQRTQQEDSAVYLCASSLYDPTDTQYFGPGTRLTVL.

The chain employs TRBV7-9 and TRBJ1-4; D may be TRBD1 (5 bases). The CDR3 runs 15 residues. The germline CDR1 and CDR2 sequences are SEHNR and FQNEAQ (reference sequence). V was pared by 5 bases and J by 7 bases, with 17 bases between. CDR3 region: CASSPRTGGVEKLFF. The CDR3 nucleotides read TGTGCCAGCAGCCCGCGGACGGGAGGGGTTGAAAAACTGTTTTTT.

CDR3 in amino acids: CAISESAALYGYTF. CDR3 nucleotides: TGTGCCATCAGTGAGTCGGCAGCTCTTTATGGCTACACCTTC. The chain links TRBV10-3 to TRBJ1-2, with unresolved D. The germline gives CDR1 ENHRY, CDR2 SYGVKD. The V end was cut by 0 bases, the J end by 5 bases, with 10 bases between. This CDR3 region has 14 residues.

This clone came up once. The CDR3 sequence: CSGDRVETEAFF. The CDR3 coding sequence is TGCAGTGGGGACAGGGTCGAAACTGAAGCTTTCTTT. The chain recombines TRBV29-1 with TRBJ1-1, with 9 bases identical to TRBD1. CDR3 length: 12 amino acids. CDR1 is SQVTM and CDR2 is ANQGSEA in the germline V gene.

The chain recombines TRBV6-5 with TRBJ1-1; D ambiguous. CDR1 is MNHEY and CDR2 is SVGAGI in the germline V gene. CDR3 length equals 14 residues. Between the trimmed V and J ends, which lost 0 bases and 3 bases, there was a span of 8 bases. The CDR3 here is CASSYSLGDTEAFF. CDR3 nucleotide sequence: TGTGCCAGCAGTTACTCTTTGGGAGACACTGAAGCTTTCTTT.

This sequence joins TRBV6-5 and TRBJ1-1; weak D call: TRBD1 (5 bases). Germline loops: CDR1 MNHEY, CDR2 SVGAGI. The length of the CDR3 is 14 residues. Trimming took off 6 bases at V and 1 base at J, with 12 bases between the two ends. This CDR3 is CASSPARGNTEAFF. CDR3 in DNA: TGTGCCAGCAGCCCCGCGAGGGGGAACACTGAAGCTTTCTTT.

The chain combines TRBV7-8 with TRBJ2-2, with 12 bases identical to TRBD1. V lost 4 bases and J lost 5; bases outside the gene matches: 8. Germline CDR1 reads SGHVS; CDR2 reads FQNEAQ. The CDR3 loop spans 17 amino acids. The CDR3 region is CASSSGQGARGTGELFF. CDR3 in DNA: TGTGCCAGCAGCTCGGGACAGGGGGCGAGAGGAACCGGGGAGCTGTTTTTT.

This chain links TRBV5-4 with TRBJ1-3, with D possibly being TRBD1 (5 bases). Germline loops: CDR1 SGHNT, CDR2 YYREEE (reference sequence). There are 16 residues in the CDR3. Trimming cost V 0 bases and J 2 bases, with 12 bases left between them. The CDR3 protein is CASSLGGGGTGNTIYF. CDR3 coding DNA: TGTGCCAGCAGCTTGGGAGGTGGGGGTACTGGAAACACCATATATTTT. The entire variable domain, with the rest obtained from reference TRBV5-4 and TRBJ1-3, is as follows: ETGVTQSPTHLIKTRGQQVTLRCSSQSGHNTVSWYQQALGQGPQFIFQYYREEENGRGNFPPRFSGLQFPNYSSELNVNALELDDSALYLCASSLGGGGTGNTIYFGEGSWLTVV.

The CDR3 spells CASGDLTVGNTIYF. The CDR3 nucleotides read TGTGCCAGCGGCGACTTGACAGTTGGAAACACCATATATTTT. V gene TRBV6-5 combines with J gene TRBJ1-3; perhaps TRBD1 as D (5 bases). V was pared by 8 bases and J by 3 bases, with 14 bases between. This CDR3 contains 14 residues. The germline CDR1 and CDR2 sequences are MNHEY and SVGAGI.

The gene calls are TRBV9 and TRBJ1-1; 7 bases fit TRBD1. Looked up from germline, CDR1 is SGDLS and CDR2 is YYNGEE. This CDR3 is built from 14 residues. V lost 4 bases and J lost 3; bases outside the gene matches: 6. This CDR3 is CASSPTRGYTEAFF. DNA for the CDR3: TGTGCCAGCAGCCCGACCAGGGGGTACACTGAAGCTTTCTTT.

V usage is TRBV3-1 (or the pseudogene TRBV3-2) and J usage is TRBJ1-2; D uncertain. Per the germline V gene, CDR1 is LGHDT and CDR2 is YNNKEL (reference sequence). V was shortened by 0 bases and J by 4 bases, with 15 bases between the two germline ends. The CDR3 loop spans 16 amino acids. CDR3 sequence reads: CASSQDLSVSGYGYTF. The CDR3 DNA reads TGTGCCAGCAGCCAAGATCTTTCGGTATCGGGCTATGGCTACACCTTC.

V usage is TRBV18 and J usage is TRBJ2-6; D unresolved. This CDR3 contains 16 residues. Germline CDR1 reads KGHSH; CDR2 reads LQKENI. With 4 bases removed from V and 0 bases from J, the gap between germline ends came to 10 bases. The CDR3 nucleotides read TGTGCCAGCTCACGCCTCCGCGGCTCTGGGGCCAACGTCCTGACTTTC. Translation gives CASSRLRGSGANVLTF.

The rearrangement joins TRBV11-2 to TRBJ1-3; D possibly corresponds to TRBD1 (5 bases). V lost 3 bases and J 3 bases, leaving 9 bases between the germline ends. The length of the CDR3 is 14 residues. Germline CDR1 SGHAT, CDR2 FQNNGV. The CDR3 region has the DNA TGTGCCAGCAGCTTGGGACCGGTTGGAAACACCATATATTTT. The encoded protein is CASSLGPVGNTIYF. Combining the CDR3 with reference TRBV11-2 and TRBJ1-3 gives the whole variable domain EAGVAQSPRYKIIEKRQSVAFWCNPISGHATLYWYQQILGQGPKLLIQFQNNGVVDDSQLPKDRFSAERLKGVDSTLKIQPAKLEDSAVYLCASSLGPVGNTIYFGEGSWLTVV.

The chain recombines TRBV19 with TRBJ1-5; 7 nucleotides align to TRBD1. V lost 1 base to trimming and J lost 2 bases; unmatched junction nucleotides: 8. CDR1 and CDR2 from the germline V gene are LNHDA and SQIVND (reference sequence). The CDR3 has 17 amino acids. The CDR3 DNA reads TGTGCCAGTAGTATAGTAGTGACAGGGAGGGGCAATCAGCCCCAGCATTTT. Protein: CASSIVVTGRGNQPQHF.

The rearrangement uses TRBV12-3 or TRBV12-4 and TRBJ2-7; TRBD2 aligns across 11 bases. This CDR3 is 13 amino acids long. V trimming: 7 bases; J trimming: 6 bases; junction bases outside the gene matches: 5. The CDR3 coding sequence is TGTGCCAGCACCACGGGACTAGCGGCCGAGCAGTACTTC. Translation: CASTTGLAAEQYF.

The CDR3 nucleotides read TGCGCCAGCAGACTTAGCGGGGGCCCCTCCAATGAGCAGTTCTTC. This encodes CASRLSGGPSNEQFF. The chain is built from TRBV5-1 and TRBJ2-1; 9 nucleotides match TRBD2. This CDR3 spans 15 amino acids. V shed 5 bases, J shed 6 bases, and the junction held 9 bases outside the gene matches. Per the germline V gene, CDR1 is SGHRS and CDR2 is YFSETQ.